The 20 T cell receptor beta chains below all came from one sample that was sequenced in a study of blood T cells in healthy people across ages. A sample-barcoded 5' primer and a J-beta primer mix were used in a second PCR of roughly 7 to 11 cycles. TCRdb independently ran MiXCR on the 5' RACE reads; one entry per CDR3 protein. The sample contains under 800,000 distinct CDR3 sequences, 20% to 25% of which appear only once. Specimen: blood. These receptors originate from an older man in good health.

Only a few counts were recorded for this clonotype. CDR3 sequence reads: CASSSDGQEKLFF. The CDR3 coding sequence is TGTGCCAGCAGTTCCGACGGACAGGAAAAACTGTTTTTT. The rearrangement joins TRBV6-6 to TRBJ1-4, with D tentatively TRBD1 (6 bases). Germline V gene sequence: CDR1 MNHNY, CDR2 SVGAGI (reference sequence). This CDR3 spans 13 amino acids. The germline V and J ends were trimmed by 4 bases and 8 bases, with 11 bases remaining between them.

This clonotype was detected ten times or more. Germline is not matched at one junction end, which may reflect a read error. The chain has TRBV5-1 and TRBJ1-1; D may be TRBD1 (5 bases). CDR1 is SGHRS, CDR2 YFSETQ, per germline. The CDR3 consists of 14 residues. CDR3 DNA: TGTGCCAGCAGTACCGGACAAATGAACACTGAAGCTTTCTTT. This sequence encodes CASSTGQMNTEAFF.

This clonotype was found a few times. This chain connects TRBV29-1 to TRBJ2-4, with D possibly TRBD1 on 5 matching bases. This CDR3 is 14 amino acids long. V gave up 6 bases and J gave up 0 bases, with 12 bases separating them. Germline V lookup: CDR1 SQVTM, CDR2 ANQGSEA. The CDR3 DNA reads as TGCAGCGTCGTTGGACATCTAGCCAAAAACATTCAGTACTTC. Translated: CSVVGHLAKNIQYF.

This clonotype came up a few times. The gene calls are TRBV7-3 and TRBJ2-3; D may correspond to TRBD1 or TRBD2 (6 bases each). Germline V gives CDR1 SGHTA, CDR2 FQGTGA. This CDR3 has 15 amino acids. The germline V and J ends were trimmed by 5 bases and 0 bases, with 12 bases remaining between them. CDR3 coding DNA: TGTGCCAGCAGCGACTGGGGGGCGAGCACAGATACGCAGTATTTT. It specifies CASSDWGASTDTQYF.

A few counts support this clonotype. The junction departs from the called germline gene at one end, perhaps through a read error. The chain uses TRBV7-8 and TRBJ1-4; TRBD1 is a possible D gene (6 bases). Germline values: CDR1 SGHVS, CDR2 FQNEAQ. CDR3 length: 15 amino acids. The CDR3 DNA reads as TGTGCCAGCGGCTTAGTGACAGGCCTTAATGAAAAACTGTTTTTT. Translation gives CASGLVTGLNEKLFF.

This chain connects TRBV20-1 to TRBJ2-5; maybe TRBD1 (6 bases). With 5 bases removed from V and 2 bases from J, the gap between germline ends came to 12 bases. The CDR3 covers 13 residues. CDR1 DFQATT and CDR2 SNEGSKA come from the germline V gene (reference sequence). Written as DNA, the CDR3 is TGCAGTGCTGCCCGGACAGATCAAGAGACCCAGTACTTC. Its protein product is CSAARTDQETQYF.

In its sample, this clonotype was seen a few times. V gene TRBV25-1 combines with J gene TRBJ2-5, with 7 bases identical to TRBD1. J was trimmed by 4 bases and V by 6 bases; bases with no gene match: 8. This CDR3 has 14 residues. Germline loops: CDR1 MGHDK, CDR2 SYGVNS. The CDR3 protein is CASSWAGGPETQYF. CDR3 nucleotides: TGTGCCAGCAGCTGGGCAGGGGGTCCAGAGACCCAGTACTTC.

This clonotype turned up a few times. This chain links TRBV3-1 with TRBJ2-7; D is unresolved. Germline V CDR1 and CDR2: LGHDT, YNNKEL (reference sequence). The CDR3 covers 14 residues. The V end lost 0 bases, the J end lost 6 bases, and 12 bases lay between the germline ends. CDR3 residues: CASSQDYRRPEQYF. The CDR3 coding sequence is TGTGCCAGCAGCCAAGATTATCGTCGTCCCGAGCAGTACTTC.

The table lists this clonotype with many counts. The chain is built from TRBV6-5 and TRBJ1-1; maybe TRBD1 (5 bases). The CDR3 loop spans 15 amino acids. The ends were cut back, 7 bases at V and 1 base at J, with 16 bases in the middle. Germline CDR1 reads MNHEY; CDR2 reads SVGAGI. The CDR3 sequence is CASTTSGQGNTEAFF. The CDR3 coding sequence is TGTGCCAGCACCACATCTGGGCAGGGGAACACTGAAGCTTTCTTT.

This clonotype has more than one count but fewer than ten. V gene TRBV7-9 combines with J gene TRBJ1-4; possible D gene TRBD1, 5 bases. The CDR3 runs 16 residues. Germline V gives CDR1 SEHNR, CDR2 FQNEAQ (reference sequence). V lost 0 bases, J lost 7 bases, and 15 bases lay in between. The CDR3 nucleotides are TGTGCCAGCAGCTTAGCACTGACAGAGTTTGGTGAAAAACTGTTTTTT. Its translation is CASSLALTEFGEKLFF.

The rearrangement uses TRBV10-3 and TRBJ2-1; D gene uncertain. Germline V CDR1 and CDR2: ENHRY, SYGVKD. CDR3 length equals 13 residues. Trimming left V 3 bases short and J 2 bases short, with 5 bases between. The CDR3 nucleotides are TGTGCCATCAGTGAAGACACCTACAATGAGCAGTTCTTC. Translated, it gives CAISEDTYNEQFF.

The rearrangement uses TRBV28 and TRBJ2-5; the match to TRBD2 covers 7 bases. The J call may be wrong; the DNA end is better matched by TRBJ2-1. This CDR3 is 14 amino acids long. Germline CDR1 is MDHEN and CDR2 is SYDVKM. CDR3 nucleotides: TGTGCCAGCTGGGGAGGGGCCACAGCCAATGAGCAGTTCTTC. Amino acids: CASWGGATANEQFF.

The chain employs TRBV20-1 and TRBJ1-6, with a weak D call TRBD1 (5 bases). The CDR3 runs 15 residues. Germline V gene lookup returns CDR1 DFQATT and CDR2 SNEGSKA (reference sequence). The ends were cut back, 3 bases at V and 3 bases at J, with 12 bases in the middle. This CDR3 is CSARSGTHYNSPLHF. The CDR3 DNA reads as TGCAGTGCTAGGAGCGGGACCCACTATAATTCACCCCTCCACTTT.

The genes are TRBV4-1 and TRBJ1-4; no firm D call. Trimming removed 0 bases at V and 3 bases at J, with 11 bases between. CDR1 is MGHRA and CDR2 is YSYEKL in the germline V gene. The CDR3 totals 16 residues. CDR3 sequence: CASSQDGWSPNEKLFF. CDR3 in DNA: TGCGCCAGCAGCCAAGATGGTTGGTCCCCTAATGAAAAACTGTTTTTT.

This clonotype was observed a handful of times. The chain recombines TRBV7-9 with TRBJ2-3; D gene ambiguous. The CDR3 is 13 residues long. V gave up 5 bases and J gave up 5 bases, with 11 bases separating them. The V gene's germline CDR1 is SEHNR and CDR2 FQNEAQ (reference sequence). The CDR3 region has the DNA TGTGCCAGCAGCCCCTACGCTGAAGATACGCAGTATTTT. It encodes CASSPYAEDTQYF.

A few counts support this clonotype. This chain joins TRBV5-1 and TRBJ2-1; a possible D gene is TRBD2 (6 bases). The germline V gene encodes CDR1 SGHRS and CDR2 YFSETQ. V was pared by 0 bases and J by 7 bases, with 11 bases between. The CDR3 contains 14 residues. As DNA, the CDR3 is TGCGCCAGCAGCTTGGAGTTAGCGGAGAATGAGCAGTTCTTC. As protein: CASSLELAENEQFF.

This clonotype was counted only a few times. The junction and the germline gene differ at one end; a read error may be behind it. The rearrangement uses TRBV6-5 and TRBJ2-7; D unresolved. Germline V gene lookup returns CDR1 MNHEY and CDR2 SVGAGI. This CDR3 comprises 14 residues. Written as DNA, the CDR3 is TGTGCCACCACGGCTGCGAAGCGCTCCAACGAGCAGTACTTC. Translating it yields CATTAAKRSNEQYF.

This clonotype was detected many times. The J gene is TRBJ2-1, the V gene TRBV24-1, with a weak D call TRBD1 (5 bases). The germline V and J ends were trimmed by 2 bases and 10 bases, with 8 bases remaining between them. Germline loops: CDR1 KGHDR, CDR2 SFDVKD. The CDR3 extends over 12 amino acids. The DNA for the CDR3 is TGTGCCACCAGTGATTATGGGGCAGAGCAGTTCTTC. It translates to CATSDYGAEQFF.

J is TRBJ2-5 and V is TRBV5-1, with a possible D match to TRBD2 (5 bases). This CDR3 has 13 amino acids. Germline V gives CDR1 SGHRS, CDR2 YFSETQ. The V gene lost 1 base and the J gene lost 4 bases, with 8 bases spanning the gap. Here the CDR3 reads CASSLFSGETQYF. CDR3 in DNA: TGCGCCAGCAGCTTGTTCAGCGGAGAGACCCAGTACTTC.

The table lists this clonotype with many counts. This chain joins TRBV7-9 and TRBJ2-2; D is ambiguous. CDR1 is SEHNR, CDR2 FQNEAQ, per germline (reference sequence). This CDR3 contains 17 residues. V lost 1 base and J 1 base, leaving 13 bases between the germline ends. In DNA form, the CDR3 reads TGTGCCAGCAGCTTAGAGTTTCGGACGGAGAACACCGGGGAGCTGTTTTTT. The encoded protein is CASSLEFRTENTGELFF.